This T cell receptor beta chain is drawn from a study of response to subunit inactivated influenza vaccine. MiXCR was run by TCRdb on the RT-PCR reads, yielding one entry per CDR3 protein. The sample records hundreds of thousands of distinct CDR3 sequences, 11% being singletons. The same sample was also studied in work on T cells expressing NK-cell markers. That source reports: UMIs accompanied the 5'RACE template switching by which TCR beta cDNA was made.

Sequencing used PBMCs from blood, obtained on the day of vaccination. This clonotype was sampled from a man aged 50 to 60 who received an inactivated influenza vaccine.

CDR3 protein: CASSQRNQETQYF. As DNA, the CDR3 is TGTGCCAGCAGCCAAAGAAACCAAGAGACCCAGTACTTC. The genes are TRBV7-3 and TRBJ2-5; no definite D call. Trimming removed 5 bases from V and 0 bases from J, with 7 bases in between. CDR3 length equals 13 residues. Germline CDR1 and CDR2: SGHTA and FQGTGA.